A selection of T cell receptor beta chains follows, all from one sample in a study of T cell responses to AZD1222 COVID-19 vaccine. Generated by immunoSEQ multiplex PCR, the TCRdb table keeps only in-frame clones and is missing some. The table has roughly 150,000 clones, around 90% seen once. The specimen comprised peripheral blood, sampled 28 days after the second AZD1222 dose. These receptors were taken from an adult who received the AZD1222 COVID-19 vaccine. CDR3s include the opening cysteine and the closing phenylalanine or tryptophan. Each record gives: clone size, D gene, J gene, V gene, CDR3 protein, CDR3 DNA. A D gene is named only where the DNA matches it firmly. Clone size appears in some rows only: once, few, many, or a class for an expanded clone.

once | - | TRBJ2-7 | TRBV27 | CASSLYERYEQYF | TGTGCCAGCAGTTTATATGAGCGCTACGAGCAGTACTTC
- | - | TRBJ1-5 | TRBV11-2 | CASSLGEDRPQHF | TGTGCCAGCAGCTTAGGAGAGGACAGGCCCCAGCATTTT
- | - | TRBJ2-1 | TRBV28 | CASSTPGEAHNEQFF | TGTGCCAGCAGCACCCCCGGGGAGGCACACAATGAGCAGTTCTTC
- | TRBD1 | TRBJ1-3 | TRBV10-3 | CAITPGQGGGNTIYF | TGTGCCATCACCCCGGGACAGGGAGGTGGAAACACCATATATTTT
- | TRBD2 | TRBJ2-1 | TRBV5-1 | CASSTSGAGAYNEQFF | TGCGCCAGCAGCACTTCTGGAGCGGGAGCCTACAATGAGCAGTTCTTC
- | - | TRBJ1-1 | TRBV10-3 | CAISDPAGQTGAEAFF | TGTGCCATCAGTGATCCTGCCGGACAGACCGGAGCTGAAGCTTTCTTT
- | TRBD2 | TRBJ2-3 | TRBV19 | CASSPDPGGTDTQYF | TGTGCCAGTAGTCCTGATCCCGGGGGGACAGATACGCAGTATTTT
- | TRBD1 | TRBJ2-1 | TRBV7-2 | CASTGQGLYNEQFF | TGTGCCAGCACAGGACAGGGACTCTACAATGAGCAGTTCTTC
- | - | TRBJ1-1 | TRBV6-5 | CASSPLQSRTTEAFF | TGTGCCAGCAGTCCCCTCCAGTCGAGAACCACTGAAGCTTTCTTT
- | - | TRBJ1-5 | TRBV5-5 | CASHLGGLSGQPQHF | TGTGCCAGCCACCTAGGAGGACTCTCCGGTCAGCCCCAGCATTTT
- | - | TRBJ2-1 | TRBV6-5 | CASKTVQIHNEQFF | TGTGCCAGCAAAACAGTCCAGATACACAATGAGCAGTTCTTC
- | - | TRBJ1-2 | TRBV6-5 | CASSSGPIYGYTF | TGTGCCAGCAGCTCGGGTCCGATCTATGGCTACACCTTC
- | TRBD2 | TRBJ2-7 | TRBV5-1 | CASTEIAGGPSGEQYF | TGCGCCAGCACCGAAATAGCGGGAGGCCCCTCGGGGGAGCAGTACTTC
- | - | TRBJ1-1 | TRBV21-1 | CARGEAFF | TGTGCCAGAGGGGAAGCTTTCTTT
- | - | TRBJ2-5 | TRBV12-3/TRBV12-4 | CASSLNSDETQYF | TGTGCCAGCAGTTTAAATAGTGACGAGACCCAGTACTTC
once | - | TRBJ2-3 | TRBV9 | CASSIWEADPDTQYF | TGTGCCAGCAGCATTTGGGAGGCGGACCCAGATACGCAGTATTTT
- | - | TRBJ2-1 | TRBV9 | CASSVGRNSYNEQFF | TGTGCCAGCAGCGTAGGGAGGAATTCCTACAATGAGCAGTTCTTC
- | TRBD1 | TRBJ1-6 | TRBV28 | CASSSTGQLSPLHF | TGTGCCAGCAGTTCGACGGGACAGCTTTCACCCCTCCACTTT
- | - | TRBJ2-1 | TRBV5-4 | CASSLDTNFYNEQFF | TGTGCCAGCAGCCTAGACACCAACTTCTACAATGAGCAGTTCTTC
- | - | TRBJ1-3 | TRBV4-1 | CASSLRGNTIYF | TGCGCCAGCAGCCTCAGGGGAAACACCATATATTTT
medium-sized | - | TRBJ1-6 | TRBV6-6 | CASRSGDSGPLHF | TGTGCCAGCAGGTCAGGGGATAGTGGTCCCCTCCACTTT
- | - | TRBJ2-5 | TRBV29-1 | CSADLGLPETQYF | TGCAGCGCAGACCTTGGACTCCCAGAGACCCAGTACTTC
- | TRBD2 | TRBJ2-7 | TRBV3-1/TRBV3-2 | CASRTSSGGSYEQYF | TGTGCCAGCAGGACTTCAAGCGGGGGGTCCTACGAGCAGTACTTC
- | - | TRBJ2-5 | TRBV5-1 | CASSSWGFSAETQYF | TGCGCCAGCAGTTCCTGGGGCTTCTCCGCAGAGACCCAGTACTTC
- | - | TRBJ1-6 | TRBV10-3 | CAITGSEASPLHF | TGTGCCATCACGGGAAGCGAGGCGTCACCCCTCCACTTT
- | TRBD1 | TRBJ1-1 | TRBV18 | CASSLGTGPNTEAFF | TGTGCCAGCTCACTAGGGACAGGGCCAAACACTGAAGCTTTCTTT
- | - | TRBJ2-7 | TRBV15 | CATSRVGGRTSEQYF | TGTGCCACCAGCAGAGTGGGTGGAAGGACCTCCGAGCAGTACTTC
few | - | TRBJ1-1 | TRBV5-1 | CASSLGASLNTEAFF | TGCGCCAGCAGCTTGGGGGCTTCCTTAAACACTGAAGCTTTCTTT
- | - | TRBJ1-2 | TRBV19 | CASIYQPGGNYGYTF | TGTGCCAGTATTTACCAGCCTGGGGGGAACTATGGCTACACCTTC